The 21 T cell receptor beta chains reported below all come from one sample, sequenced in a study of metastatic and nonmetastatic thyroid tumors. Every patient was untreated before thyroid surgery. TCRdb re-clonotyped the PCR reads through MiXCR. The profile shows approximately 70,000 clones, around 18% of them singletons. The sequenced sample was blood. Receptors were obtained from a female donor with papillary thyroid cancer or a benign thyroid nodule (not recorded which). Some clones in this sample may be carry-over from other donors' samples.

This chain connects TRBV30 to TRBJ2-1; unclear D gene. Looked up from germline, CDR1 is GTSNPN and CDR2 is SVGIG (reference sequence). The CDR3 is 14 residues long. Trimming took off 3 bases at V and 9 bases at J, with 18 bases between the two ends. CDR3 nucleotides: TGTGCCTGGAGCAATAGCCCTATGGGTGGTGAGCAGTTCTTC. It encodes CAWSNSPMGGEQFF.

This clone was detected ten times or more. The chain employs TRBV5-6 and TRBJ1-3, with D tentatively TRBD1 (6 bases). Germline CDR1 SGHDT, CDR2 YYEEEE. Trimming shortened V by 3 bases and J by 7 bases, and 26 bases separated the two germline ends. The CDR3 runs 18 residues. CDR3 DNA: TGTGCCAGCAGCTCATCATTACAGGGACCGACGCAGTTCAACACCATATATTTT. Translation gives CASSSSLQGPTQFNTIYF.

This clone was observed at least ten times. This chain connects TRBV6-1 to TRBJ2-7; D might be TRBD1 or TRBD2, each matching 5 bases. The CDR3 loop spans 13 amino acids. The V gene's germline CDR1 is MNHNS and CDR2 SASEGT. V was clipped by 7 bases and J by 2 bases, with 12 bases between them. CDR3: CASTRDVPYEQYF. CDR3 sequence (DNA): TGTGCCAGCACCCGGGACGTACCCTACGAGCAGTACTTC.

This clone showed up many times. Here the CDR3 DNA reads TGTGCCAGCAGGGGACCAAGGGGGAATGAGCAGTTCTTC. Residues: CASRGPRGNEQFF. The V call is TRBV12-3 or TRBV12-4, the J call TRBJ2-1, with D maybe TRBD1 (6 bases). This CDR3 has 13 amino acids. V was cut by 6 bases and J by 7 bases, with 13 bases left in between.

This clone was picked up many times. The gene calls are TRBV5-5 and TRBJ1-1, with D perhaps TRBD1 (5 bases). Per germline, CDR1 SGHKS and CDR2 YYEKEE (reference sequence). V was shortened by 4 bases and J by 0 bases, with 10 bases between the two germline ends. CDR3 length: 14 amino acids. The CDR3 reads CASSQGRLNTEAFF. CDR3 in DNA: TGTGCCAGCAGCCAGGGACGGCTGAACACTGAAGCTTTCTTT.

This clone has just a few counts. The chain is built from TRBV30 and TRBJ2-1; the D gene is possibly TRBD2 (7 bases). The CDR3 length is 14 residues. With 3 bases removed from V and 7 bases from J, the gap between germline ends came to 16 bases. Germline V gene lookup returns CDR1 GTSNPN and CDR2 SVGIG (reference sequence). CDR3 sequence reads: CAWSRRGGGNEQFF. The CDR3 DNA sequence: TGTGCCTGGAGCCGGAGGGGGGGCGGAAATGAGCAGTTCTTC.

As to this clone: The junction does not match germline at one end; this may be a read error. CDR3 in amino acids: CASIMRRSSYNEQFF. DNA of the CDR3: TGTGCTAGTATTATGAGGCGGAGCTCCTACAATGAGCAGTTCTTC. The chain recombines TRBV19 with TRBJ2-1; D gene ambiguous. Germline assignment: CDR1 LNHDA and CDR2 SQIVND (reference sequence). This CDR3 comprises 15 residues.

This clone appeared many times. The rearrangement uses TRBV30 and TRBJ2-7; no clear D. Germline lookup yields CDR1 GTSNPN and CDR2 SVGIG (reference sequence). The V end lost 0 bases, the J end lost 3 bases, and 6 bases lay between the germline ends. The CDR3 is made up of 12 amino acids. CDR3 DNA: TGTGCCTGGAGTGTACATGGCTACGAGCAGTACTTC. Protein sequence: CAWSVHGYEQYF.

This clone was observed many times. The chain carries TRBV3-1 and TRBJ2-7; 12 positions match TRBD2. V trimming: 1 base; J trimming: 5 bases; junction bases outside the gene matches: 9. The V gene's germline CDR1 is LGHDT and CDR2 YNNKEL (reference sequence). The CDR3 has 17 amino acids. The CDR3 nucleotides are TGTGCCAGCAGCCAAGTCCTCCTAGCGGGAGGGGGCCACGAGCAGTACTTC. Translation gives CASSQVLLAGGGHEQYF.

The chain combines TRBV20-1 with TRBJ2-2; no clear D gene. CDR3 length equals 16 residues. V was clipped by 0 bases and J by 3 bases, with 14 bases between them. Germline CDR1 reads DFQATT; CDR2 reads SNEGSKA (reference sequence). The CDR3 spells CSARDRMRRDTGELFF. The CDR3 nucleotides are TGCAGTGCTAGAGATCGTATGAGGAGAGACACCGGGGAGCTGTTTTTT.

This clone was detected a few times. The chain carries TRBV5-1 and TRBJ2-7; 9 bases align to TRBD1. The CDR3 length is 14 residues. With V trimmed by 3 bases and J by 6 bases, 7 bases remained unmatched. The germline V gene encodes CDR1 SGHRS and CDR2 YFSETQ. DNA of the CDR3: TGCGCCAGCAGCTCCGGGACAGGGTCCGCCGAGCAGTACTTC. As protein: CASSSGTGSAEQYF.

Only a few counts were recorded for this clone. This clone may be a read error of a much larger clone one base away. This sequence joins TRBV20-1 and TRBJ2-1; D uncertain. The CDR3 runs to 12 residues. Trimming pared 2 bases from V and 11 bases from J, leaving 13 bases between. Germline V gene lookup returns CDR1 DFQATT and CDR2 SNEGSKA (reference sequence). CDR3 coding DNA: TGCAGTGCTAGAACAGCTTTGGGCCAGCAGTTCTTC. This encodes CSARTALGQQFF.

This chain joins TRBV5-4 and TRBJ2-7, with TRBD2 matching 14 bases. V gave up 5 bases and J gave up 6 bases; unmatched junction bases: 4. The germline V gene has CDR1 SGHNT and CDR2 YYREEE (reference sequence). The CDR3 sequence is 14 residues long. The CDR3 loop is CASSGTSGRGEQYF. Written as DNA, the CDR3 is TGTGCCAGCAGTGGGACTAGCGGGAGAGGCGAGCAGTACTTC. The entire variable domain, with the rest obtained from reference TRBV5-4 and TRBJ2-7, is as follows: ETGVTQSPTHLIKTRGQQVTLRCSSQSGHNTVSWYQQALGQGPQFIFQYYREEENGRGNFPPRFSGLQFPNYSSELNVNALELDDSALYLCASSGTSGRGEQYFGPGTRLTVT.

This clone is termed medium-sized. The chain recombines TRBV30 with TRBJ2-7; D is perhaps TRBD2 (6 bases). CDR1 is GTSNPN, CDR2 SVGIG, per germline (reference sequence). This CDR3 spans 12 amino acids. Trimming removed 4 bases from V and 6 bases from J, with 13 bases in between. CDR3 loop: CAWTPSVGEQYF. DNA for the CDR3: TGTGCCTGGACCCCTAGCGTGGGCGAGCAGTACTTC.

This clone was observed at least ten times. CDR3 protein: CASSPSWRVHGELFF. Here the CDR3 DNA reads TGTGCCAGCTCCCCCAGTTGGCGGGTGCACGGGGAGCTGTTTTTT. The chain couples TRBV18 to TRBJ2-2; D may be TRBD2 (5 bases). The length of the CDR3 is 15 residues. Between the trimmed V and J ends, which lost 6 bases and 7 bases, there was a span of 18 bases. From germline, CDR1 is KGHSH and CDR2 LQKENI.

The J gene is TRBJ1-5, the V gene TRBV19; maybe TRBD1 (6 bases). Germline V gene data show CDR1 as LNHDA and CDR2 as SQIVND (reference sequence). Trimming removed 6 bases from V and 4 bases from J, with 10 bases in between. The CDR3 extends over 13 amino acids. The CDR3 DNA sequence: TGTGCCAGTAGGCCGCAGGGGAATCAGCCCCAGCATTTT. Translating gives CASRPQGNQPQHF.

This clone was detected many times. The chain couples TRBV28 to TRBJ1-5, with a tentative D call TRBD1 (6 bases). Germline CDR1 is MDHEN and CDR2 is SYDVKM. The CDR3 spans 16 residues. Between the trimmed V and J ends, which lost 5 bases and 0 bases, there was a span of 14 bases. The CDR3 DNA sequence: TGTGCCAGCAGTATACGGACAGTTAATAGCAATCAGCCCCAGCATTTT. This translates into CASSIRTVNSNQPQHF. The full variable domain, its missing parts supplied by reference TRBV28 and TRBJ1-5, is DVKVTQSSRYLVKRTGEKVFLECVQDMDHENMFWYRQDPGLGLRLIYFSYDVKMKEKGDIPEGYSVSREKKERFSLILESASTNQTSMYLCASSIRTVNSNQPQHFGDGTRLSIL.

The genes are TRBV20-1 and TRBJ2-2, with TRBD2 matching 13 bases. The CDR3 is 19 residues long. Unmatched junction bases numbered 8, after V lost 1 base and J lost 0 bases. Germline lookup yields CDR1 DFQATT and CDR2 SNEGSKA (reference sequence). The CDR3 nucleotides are TGCAGTGCTAGAGCCCCGGTAGGGACTAGCGGGACGAACACCGGGGAGCTGTTTTTT. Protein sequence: CSARAPVGTSGTNTGELFF.

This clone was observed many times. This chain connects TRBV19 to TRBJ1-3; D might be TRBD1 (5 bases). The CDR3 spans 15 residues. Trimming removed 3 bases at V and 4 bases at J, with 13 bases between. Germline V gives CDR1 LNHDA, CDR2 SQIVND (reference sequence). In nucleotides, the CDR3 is TGTGCCAGTAGTATTAATTGGGGCAGGGGAAACACCATATATTTT. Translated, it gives CASSINWGRGNTIYF.

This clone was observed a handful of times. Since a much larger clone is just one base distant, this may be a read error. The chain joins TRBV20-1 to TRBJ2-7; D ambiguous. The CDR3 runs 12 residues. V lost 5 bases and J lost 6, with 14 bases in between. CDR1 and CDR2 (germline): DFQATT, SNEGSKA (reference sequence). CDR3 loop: CSARLVASEQYF. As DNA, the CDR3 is TGCAGTGCTCGGCTAGTGGCGTCCGAGCAGTACTTC.

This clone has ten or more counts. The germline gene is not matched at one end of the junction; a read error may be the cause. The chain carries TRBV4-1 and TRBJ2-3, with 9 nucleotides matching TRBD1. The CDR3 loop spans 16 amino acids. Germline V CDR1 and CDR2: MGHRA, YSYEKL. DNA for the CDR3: TGCGCCAGCAGCGAAGAGGGACAGGGTAGCACAGATACGCAGTATTTT. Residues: CASSEEGQGSTDTQYF.